Following are 7 T cell receptor beta chains from one sample sequenced in a study of blood T cell repertoires in COVID-19. Using immunoSEQ multiplex PCR, the repertoire was profiled, and TCRdb retains in-frame clones only, with some absent. The table records some 200,000 clones, less than 90% of them present only once. Input material: peripheral blood. The receptors shown here come from a woman older than 75 with COVID-19, enrolled during active disease.

The rearrangement links TRBV10-2 to TRBJ2-2; 9 bases align to TRBD1. The CDR3 covers 14 residues. Germline V CDR1 and CDR2: WSHSY, SAAADI. V dropped 6 bases and J dropped 7; count of bases not matched to a gene: 6. The CDR3 region is CASRLGQGSGELFF. CDR3 nucleotides: TGCGCCAGCAGGCTGGGACAGGGTAGCGGGGAGCTGTTTTTT.

V usage is TRBV5-4 and J usage is TRBJ2-1, with 13 bases aligning to TRBD2. Germline values: CDR1 SGHNT, CDR2 YYREEE (reference sequence). This CDR3 has 16 amino acids. With 3 bases clipped from V and 4 bases from J, the junction kept 4 bases outside the gene matches. CDR3 protein: CASSSRTSGGYNEQFF. Written as DNA, the CDR3 is TGTGCCAGCAGCTCGAGGACTAGCGGGGGTTACAATGAGCAGTTCTTC.

This clone came up a few times. This chain links TRBV3-1 (or the pseudogene TRBV3-2) with TRBJ2-1; D is perhaps TRBD2 (6 bases). The CDR3 contains 15 residues. Germline V gene lookup returns CDR1 LGHDT and CDR2 YNNKEL (reference sequence). V was shortened by 2 bases and J by 1 base, with 9 bases between the two germline ends. The CDR3 DNA reads TGTGCCAGCAGCCAAACTAGCCCGTCCTACAATGAGCAGTTCTTC. Translated: CASSQTSPSYNEQFF.

In its sample, this clone was seen a few times. V usage is TRBV6-5 and J usage is TRBJ2-7, with 7 bases fitting TRBD2. The V and J ends lost 4 bases and 1 base, in that order; junction bases with no gene match: 7. The CDR3 loop spans 15 amino acids. The germline V gene has CDR1 MNHEY and CDR2 SVGAGI. The chain's CDR3 is CASSSVGGGSYEQYF. The CDR3 DNA reads as TGTGCCAGCAGTTCCGTGGGGGGGGGATCCTACGAGCAGTACTTC.

This chain joins TRBV27 and TRBJ2-1, with 8 bases identical to TRBD2. The germline V gene has CDR1 MNHEY and CDR2 SMNVEV (reference sequence). The CDR3 length is 16 residues. With V trimmed by 3 bases and J by 4 bases, 8 bases remained unmatched. CDR3 bases: TGTGCCAGCAGTTTGTTAGGTAGCGGGGTTTACAATGAGCAGTTCTTC. It is translated as CASSLLGSGVYNEQFF.

This clone was seen a few times. The chain uses TRBV30 and TRBJ1-3; D may be TRBD1 (5 bases). Trimming cost V 3 bases and J 2 bases, with 5 bases left between them. Germline assignment: CDR1 GTSNPN and CDR2 SVGIG (reference sequence). The CDR3 is 12 amino acids. Here the CDR3 reads CAWRTAGNTIYF. CDR3 sequence (DNA): TGTGCCTGGAGGACAGCTGGAAACACCATATATTTT.

V is TRBV2 and J is TRBJ2-3, with 8 bases fitting TRBD2. J was trimmed by 1 base and V by 8 bases; bases with no gene match: 11. Germline V lookup: CDR1 SNHLY, CDR2 FYNNEI. The CDR3 has 16 residues. Here the CDR3 DNA reads TGTGCCAGCTCTTTCGGGGGGGCCTTGGGCACAGATACGCAGTATTTT. Residues: CASSFGGALGTDTQYF.